The source of this TCR beta chain is a study of blood T cell repertoires in COVID-19 (dated by TCRdb to 2018 to 2021). About the investigation overall: The collaborator samples originated in the United States, Italy and Spain and spanned the acute and convalescent phases of COVID-19. The prospective study material was composed of cDNA or gDNA derived from T cells, B-cell-depleted T cells, or PBMCs. Deeply sampled blood TCRbeta repertoires from subjects exposed to, actively infected with, or recovered from COVID-19 were included in the dataset. The repertoires were made available in a free public database intended to serve as a resource for research on the immune response to SARS-CoV-2. The samples were drawn from the first 160 participants of the ongoing ImmuneRACE study and from 950 to 1,500 subjects provided by 6 global collaborators. Nearly every sample came with metadata listing a de-identified subject ID, COVID-19 status, age in years and sex. Where available, HLA class I and class II types were taken from metadata supplied by the sample provider and were not determined by assay-based typing. What the work shows at the level of the full study, not this receptor alone: The amount of clinical and demographic metadata varied by source and participant and was provided uncurated.

CDR1 and CDR2, looked up from the germline V gene, are SGHTA and FQGNSA. The CDR3 contains 16 residues, cysteine and phenylalanine counted. Only the CDR3 portion is preserved as DNA: 48 bases, with reading frame beginning at the first base. V drops 5 bases and J drops 10 bases, leaving 24 bases in between. Whole blood was collected in K2EDTA tubes by collaborating institutions according to the institutions' own protocols. For TCRbeta analysis, collaborators shipped samples as frozen whole blood, isolated PBMCs, or DNA extracted from either of those sample types. TCRbeta CDR3 regions were amplified from genomic DNA by means of the immunoSEQ Assay, a bias-controlled multiplex PCR. The source study handled its data this way. The number of nucleated cells in each sample was estimated by amplification of reference gene primers within the assay. Sequence reads were collapsed and filtered to measure the absolute abundance of every unique TCRbeta CDR3 rearrangement. Productive Simpson clonality was computed per sample as the square root of Simpson's diversity index over productive rearrangements. As stored in TCRdb, this immuneACCESS dataset retains in-frame rearrangements with V and J assigned. A fraction of the clones does not appear; measured against another copy, unresolved V genes explain less than half of the discrepancy, and the remainder lacks a known reason. Clone size and the V and J calls come from that table; the DNA yielded D and trimming. The sample profile shows about 100,000 clones; roughly 92% of them were found once. The ten largest clonotypes hold more than 5.5% of the sample.

Points on this clone: Its cognate antigen has yet to be identified. Nothing much larger sits one base from this clone, and base qualities are not available.

The chain was built from TRBV7-2 and TRBJ2-1; 5 matching bases give a weak D call of TRBD1. The receptor was isolated from a man in his 70s with acute or convalescent COVID-19. The sample comprised peripheral blood. The CDR3 amino acid sequence is: CASSTPAGRPRGEQFF. The bases read TGTGCCAGCAGCACCCCCGCAGGGCGGCCTCGTGGGGAGCAGTTCTTC.